These 23 T cell receptor beta chains share one sample of origin, sequenced in a study of blood T cell repertoires in COVID-19. Clones were read by immunoSEQ multiplex PCR, and TCRdb kept only the in-frame ones, dropping some. The sample shows roughly 41,000 clones, around four fifths of them seen only once. Sample: peripheral blood. These receptors originate from a woman over 75 with acute or convalescent COVID-19.

In the case of this clone: A read error may produce the germline difference seen at one junction end. The rearrangement uses TRBV5-4 and TRBJ2-1; 14 bases align to TRBD2. CDR3 length: 18 residues. Germline V gene sequence: CDR1 SGHNT, CDR2 YYREEE (reference sequence). Here the CDR3 DNA reads TGTGCCAGCAGTTTGGGACTAGCGGGGGCTCACTCCTACAATGAGCAGTTCTTC. It translates to CASSLGLAGAHSYNEQFF. The full variable domain, its missing parts supplied by reference TRBV5-4 and TRBJ2-1, is ETGVTQSPTHLIKTRGQQVTLRCSSQSGHNTVSWYQQALGQGPQFIFQYYREEENGRGNFPPRFSGLQFPNYSSELNVNALELDDSALYLCASSLGLAGAHSYNEQFFGPGTRLTVL.

This clone has only a few counts. The chain has TRBV7-9 and TRBJ2-3; a possible D gene is TRBD2 (6 bases). The ends were cut back, 0 bases at V and 0 bases at J, with 7 bases in the middle. Germline-derived CDR1 and CDR2 are SEHNR and FQNEAQ (reference sequence). This CDR3 contains 15 residues. Here the CDR3 reads CASSLAGLSTDTQYF. CDR3 DNA: TGTGCCAGCAGCTTAGCGGGACTCAGCACAGATACGCAGTATTTT.

This chain links TRBV28 with TRBJ2-7, with TRBD1 matching over 8 bases. This CDR3 region has 15 residues. From germline, CDR1 is MDHEN and CDR2 SYDVKM. V dropped 1 base and J dropped 3; count of bases not matched to a gene: 5. The CDR3, as DNA: TGTGCCAGCAGTTTATATCAGGACAGGGACTACGAGCAGTACTTC. It specifies CASSLYQDRDYEQYF.

For the CDR3, the DNA is TGTGCCAGCAGCCAAGCCGGGTTTCATGAAAAACTGTTTTTT. It specifies CASSQAGFHEKLFF. The chain recombines TRBV4-2 with TRBJ1-4; D remains ambiguous. The CDR3 has 14 residues. Germline lookup yields CDR1 LGHNA and CDR2 YNFKEQ. V shed 1 base and J shed 6 bases, with 9 bases lying between them.

This sequence joins TRBV28 and TRBJ2-2, with D tentatively TRBD1 (8 bases). V shed 4 bases and J shed 5 bases, with 20 bases lying between them. The CDR3 extends over 17 amino acids. The V gene's germline CDR1 is MDHEN and CDR2 SYDVKM. CDR3 region: CASSSRTGRVRTGELFF. CDR3 coding DNA: TGTGCCAGCAGTTCCCGGACAGGGAGGGTTCGGACCGGGGAGCTGTTTTTT.

The V call is TRBV5-4, the J call TRBJ1-2, with D uncertain. V lost 0 bases and J lost 4, with 19 bases in between. CDR3 length: 17 amino acids. Germline CDR1 is SGHNT and CDR2 is YYREEE (reference sequence). In nucleotides, the CDR3 is TGTGCCAGCAGCTTGGGCCAGAGAGGCAGTACTCTCTATGGCTACACCTTC. This codes for CASSLGQRGSTLYGYTF.

The chain uses TRBV6-5 and TRBJ1-2, with 7 bases fitting TRBD1. The CDR3 runs 13 residues. The ends lost 5 bases at V and 4 bases at J; junction bases unmatched: 4. The germline CDR1 and CDR2 sequences are MNHEY and SVGAGI. CDR3 sequence reads: CASSRQGAYGYTF. The DNA for the CDR3 is TGTGCCAGCAGTCGACAGGGCGCCTATGGCTACACCTTC.

The chain couples TRBV30 to TRBJ2-7; TRBD1 might be the D (7 bases). Looked up from germline, CDR1 is GTSNPN and CDR2 is SVGIG (reference sequence). V was cut by 3 bases and J by 4 bases, with 19 bases left in between. This CDR3 comprises 15 residues. The CDR3 DNA follows: TGTGCCTGGAGGGCCCGCGGAGGGGGCGAATACGAGCAGTACTTC. This gives the protein CAWRARGGGEYEQYF.

The J gene is TRBJ1-1, the V gene TRBV3-1 (or the pseudogene TRBV3-2), with 8 bases lining up with TRBD1. CDR1 is LGHDT, CDR2 YNNKEL, per germline (reference sequence). J lost 7 bases, V lost 5 bases, and 21 bases had no gene match. The CDR3 sequence is 18 residues long. The CDR3 sequence: CASSGQGLIGGSMGEAFF. CDR3 DNA: TGTGCCAGCAGCGGACAGGGTTTGATCGGTGGGTCGATGGGTGAAGCTTTCTTT.

The chain uses TRBV19 and TRBJ2-7; 11 bases agree with TRBD1. Trimming took 5 bases from V and 3 from J; bases not matched to a gene: 6. This CDR3 is built from 15 residues. Germline lookup yields CDR1 LNHDA and CDR2 SQIVND (reference sequence). The CDR3 reads CASSPRGTGGYEQYF. The CDR3 DNA reads TGTGCCAGTAGTCCAAGAGGGACAGGGGGCTACGAGCAGTACTTC.

This rearrangement joins TRBV4-2 to TRBJ1-3; D is ambiguous. The V gene's germline CDR1 is LGHNA and CDR2 YNFKEQ. The V gene lost 5 bases and the J gene lost 0 bases, with 11 bases spanning the gap. The CDR3 extends over 15 amino acids. This chain's CDR3 is CASSERASSGNTIYF. CDR3 bases: TGTGCCAGCAGCGAAAGAGCTAGCTCTGGAAACACCATATATTTT.

This clone was seen ten or more times. The chain combines TRBV5-1 with TRBJ2-2; possible D gene TRBD1, 6 bases. This CDR3 is built from 12 residues. Trimming stripped 5 bases from V and 4 bases from J, with 6 bases between. CDR1 is SGHRS, CDR2 YFSETQ, per germline. The CDR3 sequence is CASRGGTGELFF. As DNA, the CDR3 is TGCGCCAGCAGAGGGGGCACCGGGGAGCTGTTTTTT.

The chain joins TRBV6-1 to TRBJ2-2, with 7 positions matching TRBD1. V gave up 4 bases and J gave up 1 base; unmatched junction bases: 6. Germline V lookup: CDR1 MNHNS, CDR2 SASEGT. The CDR3 is made up of 16 amino acids. CDR3 region: CASSVYDRVNTGELFF. The CDR3 DNA is TGTGCCAGCAGTGTCTATGACAGGGTGAACACCGGGGAGCTGTTTTTT.

The rearrangement joins TRBV19 to TRBJ1-2; TRBD1 matches 7 bases. Per germline, CDR1 LNHDA and CDR2 SQIVND (reference sequence). Trimming cost V 6 bases and J 1 base; bases outside gene matches: 11. The length of the CDR3 is 16 residues. The CDR3, as DNA: TGTGCCAGTAGCCCTACAGGGGACCCGCTTAACTATGGCTACACCTTC. Its protein product is CASSPTGDPLNYGYTF.

The genes are TRBV20-1 and TRBJ2-2; no reliable D call. V lost 2 bases, J lost 7 bases, and 5 bases lay in between. Germline CDR1 and CDR2: DFQATT and SNEGSKA (reference sequence). The CDR3 is made up of 11 amino acids. This CDR3 is CSARKRGELFF. DNA for the CDR3: TGCAGTGCTAGAAAGCGCGGGGAGCTGTTTTTT.

This sequence joins TRBV5-1 and TRBJ1-1; the D gene is possibly TRBD1 (6 bases). The CDR3 runs to 15 residues. Germline CDR1 and CDR2: SGHRS and YFSETQ. With 3 bases removed from V and 4 bases from J, the gap between germline ends came to 16 bases. The CDR3 DNA sequence: TGCGCCAGCAGCTCTGAGACAGGCGGACCCACTGAAGCTTTCTTT. Its translation: CASSSETGGPTEAFF. The whole variable domain, remainder taken from reference TRBV5-1 and TRBJ1-1, is KAGVTQTPRYLIKTRGQQVTLSCSPISGHRSVSWYQQTPGQGLQFLFEYFSETQRNKGNFPGRFSGRQFSNSRSEMNVSTLELGDSALYLCASSSETGGPTEAFFGQGTRLTVV.

This clone came up once. The V gene is TRBV18, the J gene TRBJ2-2; 8 bases fit TRBD1. Losses at the gene ends were 6 bases for V and 1 base for J; bases not matched to a gene: 7. This CDR3 spans 16 amino acids. Germline lookup yields CDR1 KGHSH and CDR2 LQKENI. The CDR3 coding sequence is TGTGCCAGCTCGCGCTCCGGGACAGGGAACACCGGGGAGCTGTTTTTT. This codes for CASSRSGTGNTGELFF.

The rearrangement links TRBV7-2 to TRBJ1-5, with TRBD1 as a possible D gene (6 bases). Germline V gene data show CDR1 as SGHTA and CDR2 as FQGNSA. Trimming stripped 6 bases from V and 4 bases from J, with 19 bases between. CDR3 length equals 16 residues. The CDR3: CASSRGEAGANQPQHF. CDR3 bases: TGTGCCAGCAGTCGCGGAGAGGCAGGGGCAAATCAGCCCCAGCATTTT.

This chain connects TRBV30 to TRBJ1-1, with D possibly matching TRBD1 (5 bases). Trimming pared 4 bases from V and 4 bases from J, leaving 7 bases between. Germline V gene sequence: CDR1 GTSNPN, CDR2 SVGIG (reference sequence). The CDR3 covers 11 residues. This CDR3 is CAWIQGTEAFF. As DNA, the CDR3 is TGTGCCTGGATCCAGGGCACTGAAGCTTTCTTT.

This chain links TRBV29-1 with TRBJ2-5; TRBD2 might be the D (6 bases). Trimming shortened V by 4 bases and J by 3 bases, and 9 bases separated the two germline ends. Germline loops: CDR1 SQVTM, CDR2 ANQGSEA. The CDR3 runs 12 residues. The CDR3 DNA reads as TGCAGCGTTGCGTCTAGCGAAGAGACCCAGTACTTC. As protein: CSVASSEETQYF.

This chain joins TRBV2 and TRBJ1-1, with 9 bases aligning to TRBD1. The V gene's germline CDR1 is SNHLY and CDR2 FYNNEI. V dropped 10 bases and J dropped 6; count of bases not matched to a gene: 12. The CDR3 covers 14 residues. CDR3 amino acids: CATRPGQGLPEAFF. The DNA for the CDR3 is TGTGCCACTCGACCGGGACAGGGTCTCCCTGAAGCTTTCTTT.

This clone occurred a few times. The gene calls are TRBV6-5 and TRBJ2-1; D is possibly TRBD1 (6 bases). The V end was cut by 4 bases, the J end by 11 bases, with 15 bases between. Germline assignment: CDR1 MNHEY and CDR2 SVGAGI. The CDR3 totals 13 residues. The CDR3 DNA reads as TGTGCCAGCAGTTGGGGAAAGGGGACAAAGCAGTTCTTC. It yields the protein CASSWGKGTKQFF.

This chain links TRBV5-8 with TRBJ1-2, with 7 bases that match TRBD1. V lost 2 bases, J lost 4 bases, and 8 bases stayed unmatched. Germline V gene sequence: CDR1 SGHTS, CDR2 YDEGEE. The CDR3 extends over 15 amino acids. The CDR3 DNA reads as TGTGCCAGCAGCTTTCTCCCCGGGACAGTCTATGGCTACACCTTC. Protein: CASSFLPGTVYGYTF.